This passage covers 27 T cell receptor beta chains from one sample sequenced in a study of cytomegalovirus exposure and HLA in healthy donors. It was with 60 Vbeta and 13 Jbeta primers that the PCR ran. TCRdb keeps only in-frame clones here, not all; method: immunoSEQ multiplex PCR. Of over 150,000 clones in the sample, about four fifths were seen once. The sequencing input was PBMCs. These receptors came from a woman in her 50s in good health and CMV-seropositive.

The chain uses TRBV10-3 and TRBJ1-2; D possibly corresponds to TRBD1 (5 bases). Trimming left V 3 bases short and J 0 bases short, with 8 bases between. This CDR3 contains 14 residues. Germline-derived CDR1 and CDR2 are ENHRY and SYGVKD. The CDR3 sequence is CAISDPTANYGYTF. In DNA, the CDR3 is TGTGCCATCAGTGATCCGACAGCTAACTATGGCTACACCTTC.

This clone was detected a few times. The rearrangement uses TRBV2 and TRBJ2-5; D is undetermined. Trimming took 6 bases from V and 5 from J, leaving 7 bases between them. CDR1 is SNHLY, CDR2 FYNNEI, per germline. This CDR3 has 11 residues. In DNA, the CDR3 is TGTGCCAGCAGAGCTGAGGAGACCCAGTACTTC. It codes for CASRAEETQYF.

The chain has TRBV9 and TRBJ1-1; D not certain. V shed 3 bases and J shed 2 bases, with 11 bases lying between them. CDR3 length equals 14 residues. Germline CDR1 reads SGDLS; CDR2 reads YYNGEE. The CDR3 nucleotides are TGTGCCAGCAGCGCCCAGGTGTCCAACACTGAAGCTTTCTTT. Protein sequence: CASSAQVSNTEAFF. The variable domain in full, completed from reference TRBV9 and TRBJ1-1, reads DSGVTQTPKHLITATGQRVTLRCSPRSGDLSVYWYQQSLDQGLQFLIQYYNGEERAKGNILERFSAQQFPDLHSELNLSSLELGDSALYFCASSAQVSNTEAFFGQGTRLTVV.

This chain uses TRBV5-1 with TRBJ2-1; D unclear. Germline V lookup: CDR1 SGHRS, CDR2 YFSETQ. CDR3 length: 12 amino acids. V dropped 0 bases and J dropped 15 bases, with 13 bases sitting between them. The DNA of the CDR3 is TGCGCCAGCAGCTTGGATATCGGTGGTGCGTTCTTC. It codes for CASSLDIGGAFF.

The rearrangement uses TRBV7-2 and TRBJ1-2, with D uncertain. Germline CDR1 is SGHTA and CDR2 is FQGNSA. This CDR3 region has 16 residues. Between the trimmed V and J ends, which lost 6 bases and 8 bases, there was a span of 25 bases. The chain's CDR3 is CASRSSRGPGLEGYTF. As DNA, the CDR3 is TGTGCCAGCAGATCGTCACGTGGTCCTGGGCTGGAAGGCTACACCTTC.

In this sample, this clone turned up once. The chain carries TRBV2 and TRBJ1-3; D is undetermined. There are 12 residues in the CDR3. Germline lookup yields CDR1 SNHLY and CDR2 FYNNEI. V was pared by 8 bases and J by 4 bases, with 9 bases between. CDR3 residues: CASLVGGNTIYF. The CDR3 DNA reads TGTGCCAGCTTGGTCGGGGGAAACACCATATATTTT.

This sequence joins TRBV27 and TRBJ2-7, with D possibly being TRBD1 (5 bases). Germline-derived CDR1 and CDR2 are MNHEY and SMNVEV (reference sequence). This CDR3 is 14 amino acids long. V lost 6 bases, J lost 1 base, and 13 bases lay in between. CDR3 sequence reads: CASSPRGPSYEQYF. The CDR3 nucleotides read TGTGCCAGCAGCCCTAGGGGCCCATCCTACGAGCAGTACTTC.

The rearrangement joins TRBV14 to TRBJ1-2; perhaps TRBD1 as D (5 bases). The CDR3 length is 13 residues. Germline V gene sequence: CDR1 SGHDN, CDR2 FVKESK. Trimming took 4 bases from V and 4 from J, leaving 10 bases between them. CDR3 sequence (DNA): TGTGCCAGCAGCCTGACAGAGCTCTATGGCTACACCTTC. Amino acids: CASSLTELYGYTF. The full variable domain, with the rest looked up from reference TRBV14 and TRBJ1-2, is EAGVTQFPSHSVIEKGQTVTLRCDPISGHDNLYWYRRVMGKEIKFLLHFVKESKQDESGMPNNRFLAERTGGTYSTLKVQPAELEDSGVYFCASSLTELYGYTFGSGTRLTVV.

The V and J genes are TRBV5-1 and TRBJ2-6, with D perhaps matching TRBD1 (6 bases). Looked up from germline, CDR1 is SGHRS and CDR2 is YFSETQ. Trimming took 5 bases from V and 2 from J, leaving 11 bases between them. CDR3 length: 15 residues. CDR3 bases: TGCGCCAGCAGTGGGGACATCACTGGGGCCAACGTCCTGACTTTC. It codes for CASSGDITGANVLTF.

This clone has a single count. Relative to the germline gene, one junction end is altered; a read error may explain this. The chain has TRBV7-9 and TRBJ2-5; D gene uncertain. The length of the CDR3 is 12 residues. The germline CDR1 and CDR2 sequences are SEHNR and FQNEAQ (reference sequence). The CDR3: CSSSLYQETQYF. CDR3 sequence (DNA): TGTTCCAGCAGTCTGTATCAAGAGACCCAGTACTTC.

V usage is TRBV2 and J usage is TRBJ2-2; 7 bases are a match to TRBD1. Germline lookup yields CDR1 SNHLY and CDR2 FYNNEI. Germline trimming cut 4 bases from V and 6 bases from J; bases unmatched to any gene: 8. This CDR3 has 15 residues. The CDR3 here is CASSVVRQGAGELFF. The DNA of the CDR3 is TGTGCCAGCAGTGTGGTTAGGCAGGGGGCCGGGGAGCTGTTTTTT.

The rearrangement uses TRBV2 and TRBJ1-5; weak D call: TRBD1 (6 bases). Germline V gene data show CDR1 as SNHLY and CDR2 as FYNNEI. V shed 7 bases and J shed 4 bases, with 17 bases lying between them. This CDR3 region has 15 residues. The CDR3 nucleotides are TGTGCCAGCACCGCCCAGTGGGGGCAGAATCAGCCCCAGCATTTT. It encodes CASTAQWGQNQPQHF.

The CDR3 region has the DNA TGTGCCAGCAGCTTACAGCAGGGAAGGGAAGCTTTCTTT. Translation: CASSLQQGREAFF. V gene TRBV11-3 combines with J gene TRBJ1-1; maybe TRBD1 (5 bases). Germline loops: CDR1 SGHNT, CDR2 YENEEA. The length of the CDR3 is 13 residues. V was pared by 2 bases and J by 8 bases, with 12 bases between.

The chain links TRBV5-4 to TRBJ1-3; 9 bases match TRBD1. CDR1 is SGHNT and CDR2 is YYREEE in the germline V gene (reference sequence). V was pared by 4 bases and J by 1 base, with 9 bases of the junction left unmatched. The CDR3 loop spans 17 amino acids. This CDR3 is CASSLGNRGQSGNTIYF. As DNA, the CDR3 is TGTGCCAGCAGCCTAGGAAACAGGGGGCAATCTGGAAACACCATATATTTT.

The DNA of the CDR3 is TGTGCCAGCAGCTTAAGGGGGGTGACTAGCGGGAGTTCGGAGACCCAGTACTTC. As protein: CASSLRGVTSGSSETQYF. The chain carries TRBV7-3 and TRBJ2-5; 12 positions match TRBD2. The CDR3 runs 18 residues. The V gene's germline CDR1 is SGHTA and CDR2 FQGTGA. V was clipped by 1 base and J by 5 bases; unmatched bases: 11.

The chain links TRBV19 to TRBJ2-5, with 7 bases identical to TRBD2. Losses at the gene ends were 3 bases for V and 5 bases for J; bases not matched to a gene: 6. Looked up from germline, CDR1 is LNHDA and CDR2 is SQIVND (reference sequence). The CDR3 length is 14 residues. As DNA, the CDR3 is TGTGCCAGTAGTATCTGGGGTAGCGGGGAGACCCAGTACTTC. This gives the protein CASSIWGSGETQYF.

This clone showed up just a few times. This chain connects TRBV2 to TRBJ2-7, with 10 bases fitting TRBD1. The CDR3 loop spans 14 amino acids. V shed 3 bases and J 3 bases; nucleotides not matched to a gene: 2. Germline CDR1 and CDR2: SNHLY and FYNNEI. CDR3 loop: CASSDWTGGYEQYF. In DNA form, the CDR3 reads TGTGCCAGCAGTGATTGGACAGGGGGCTACGAGCAGTACTTC. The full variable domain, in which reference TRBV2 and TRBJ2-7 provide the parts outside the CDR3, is EPEVTQTPSHQVTQMGQEVILRCVPISNHLYFYWYRQILGQKVEFLVSFYNNEISEKSEIFDDQFSVERPDGSNFTLKIRSTKLEDSAMYFCASSDWTGGYEQYFGPGTRLTVT.

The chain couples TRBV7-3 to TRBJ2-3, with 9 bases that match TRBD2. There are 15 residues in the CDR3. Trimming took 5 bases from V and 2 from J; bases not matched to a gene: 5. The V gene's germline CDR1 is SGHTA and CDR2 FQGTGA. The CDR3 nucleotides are TGTGCCAGCAGCCCAGCGGGGGGTTTCACAGATACGCAGTATTTT. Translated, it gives CASSPAGGFTDTQYF. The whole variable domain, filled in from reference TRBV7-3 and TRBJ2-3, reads GAGVSQTPSNKVTEKGKYVELRCDPISGHTALYWYRQSLGQGPEFLIYFQGTGAADDSGLPNDRFFAVRPEGSVSTLKIQRTERGDSAVYLCASSPAGGFTDTQYFGPGTRLTVL.

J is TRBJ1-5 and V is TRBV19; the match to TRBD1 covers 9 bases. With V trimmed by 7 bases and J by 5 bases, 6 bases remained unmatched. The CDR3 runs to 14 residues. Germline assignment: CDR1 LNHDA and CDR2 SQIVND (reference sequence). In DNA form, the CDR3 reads TGTGCCAGTACTCCCCGACAGGGGGATCAGCCCCAGCATTTT. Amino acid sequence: CASTPRQGDQPQHF.

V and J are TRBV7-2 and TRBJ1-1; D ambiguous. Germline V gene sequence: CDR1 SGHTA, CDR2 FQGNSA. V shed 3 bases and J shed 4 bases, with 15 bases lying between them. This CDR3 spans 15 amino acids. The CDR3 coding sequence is TGTGCCAGCAGCTTCTCCAGAGGGTTAGGCACTGAAGCTTTCTTT. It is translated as CASSFSRGLGTEAFF. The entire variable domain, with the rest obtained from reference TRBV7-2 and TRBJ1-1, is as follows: GAGVSQSPSNKVTEKGKDVELRCDPISGHTALYWYRQSLGQGLEFLIYFQGNSAPDKSGLPSDRFSAERTGGSVSTLTIQRTQQEDSAVYLCASSFSRGLGTEAFFGQGTRLTVV.

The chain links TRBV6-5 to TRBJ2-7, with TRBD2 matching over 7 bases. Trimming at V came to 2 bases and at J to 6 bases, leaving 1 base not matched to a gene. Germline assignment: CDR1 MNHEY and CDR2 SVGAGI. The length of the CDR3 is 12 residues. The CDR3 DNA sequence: TGTGCCAGCAGTTACACGGGGGGCGAGCAGTACTTC. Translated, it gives CASSYTGGEQYF.

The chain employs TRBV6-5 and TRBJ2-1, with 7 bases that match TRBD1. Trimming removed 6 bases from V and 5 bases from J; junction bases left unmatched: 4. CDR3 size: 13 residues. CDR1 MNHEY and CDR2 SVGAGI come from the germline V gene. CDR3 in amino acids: CASRRGPNNEQFF. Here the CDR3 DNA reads TGTGCCAGCAGAAGGGGGCCAAACAATGAGCAGTTCTTC.

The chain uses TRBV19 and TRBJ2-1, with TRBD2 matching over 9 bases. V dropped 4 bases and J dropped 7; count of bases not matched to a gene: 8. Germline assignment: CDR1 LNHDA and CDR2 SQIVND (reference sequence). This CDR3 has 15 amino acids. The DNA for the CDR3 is TGTGCCAGTAGTAGGGGGCGGGAGGGCGGGAATGAGCAGTTCTTC. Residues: CASSRGREGGNEQFF. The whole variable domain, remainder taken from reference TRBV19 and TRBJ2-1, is DGGITQSPKYLFRKEGQNVTLSCEQNLNHDAMYWYRQDPGQGLRLIYYSQIVNDFQKGDIAEGYSVSREKKESFPLTVTSAQKNPTAFYLCASSRGREGGNEQFFGPGTRLTVL.

The CDR3 spells CASSETNLPYEQYF. In DNA form, the CDR3 reads TGTGCCAGCAGTGAGACTAACTTACCCTACGAGCAGTACTTC. V is TRBV2 and J is TRBJ2-7, with a weak D call TRBD2 (5 bases). Germline lookup yields CDR1 SNHLY and CDR2 FYNNEI. The CDR3 runs to 14 residues. V lost 3 bases and J lost 2, with 11 bases in between.

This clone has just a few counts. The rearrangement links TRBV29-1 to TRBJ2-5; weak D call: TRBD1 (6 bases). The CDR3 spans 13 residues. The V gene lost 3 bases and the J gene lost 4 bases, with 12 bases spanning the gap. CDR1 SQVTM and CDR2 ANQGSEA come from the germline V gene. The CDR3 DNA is TGCAGCGTTGAGTGGGGGCAGGGAGAGACCCAGTACTTC. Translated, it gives CSVEWGQGETQYF.

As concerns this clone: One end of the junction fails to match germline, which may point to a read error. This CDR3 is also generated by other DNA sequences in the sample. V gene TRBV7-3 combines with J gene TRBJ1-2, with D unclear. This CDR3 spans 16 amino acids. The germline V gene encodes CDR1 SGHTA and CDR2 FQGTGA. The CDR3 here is CASSLTPSDRVDGYTF. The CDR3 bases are TGTGCCAGCAGCCTAACCCCGTCCGATCGAGTCGATGGCTACACCTTC.

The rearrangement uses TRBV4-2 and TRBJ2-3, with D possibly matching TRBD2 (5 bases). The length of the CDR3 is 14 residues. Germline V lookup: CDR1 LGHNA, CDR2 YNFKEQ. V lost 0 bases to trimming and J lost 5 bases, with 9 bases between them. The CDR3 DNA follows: TGTGCCAGCAGCCAAGATTCTGGAGGAGATACGCAGTATTTT. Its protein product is CASSQDSGGDTQYF.